The present T cell receptor beta chain was sequenced within a study of cytomegalovirus exposure and HLA in healthy donors. Findings of the study overall: Reports described diagnosis of cytomegalovirus status by the classifier as highly specific and sensitive.

To note about this clone: Its antigen is as yet unknown.

CDR3 length: 9 residues. Between the trimmed V and J ends, which lost 5 bases and 14 bases, there was a span of 12 bases. The germline V gene encodes CDR1 GTSNPN and CDR2 SVGIG (reference sequence). Here immunoSEQ multiplex PCR was the method, and the copy in TCRdb shows in-frame clones only, minus some. Found here are 200,000 or so clones, 70% to 90% of them singletons; the top ten hold about 2.7%. Sequencing was carried out using PBMCs. The receptor comes from a woman aged 18-29 years in good health and CMV-seronegative. J is TRBJ2-5 and V is TRBV30; D is unresolved. DNA for the CDR3: TGTGCCTGGGGTCCTACGCTTTACTTC. It encodes CAWGPTLYF.